Below, 19 T cell receptor beta chains from the same sample are listed, as sequenced in a study of T cells in localized non-small cell lung cancer. Assay used: immunoSEQ multiplex PCR; TCRdb lists only in-frame clones, some missing. The data hold approximately 34,000 clones, with just over 90% observed a single time. The source material was peripheral blood, sampled before any cancer treatment. These receptors were obtained from a female donor aged 60 or older with stage I lung adenocarcinoma.

V gene TRBV29-1 combines with J gene TRBJ1-6; maybe TRBD1 (5 bases). CDR3 length: 15 amino acids. V gave up 4 bases and J gave up 0 bases, with 10 bases separating them. CDR1 and CDR2 from the germline V gene are SQVTM and ANQGSEA. The CDR3 sequence is CSVGGASSYNSPLHF. The CDR3 coding sequence is TGCAGCGTTGGGGGCGCGAGCTCCTATAATTCACCCCTCCACTTT.

This chain joins TRBV9 and TRBJ2-1, with D perhaps assigned TRBD1 or TRBD2 (5 bases each). Germline CDR1 is SGDLS and CDR2 is YYNGEE. The germline V and J ends were trimmed by 4 bases and 2 bases, with 16 bases remaining between them. The CDR3 has 16 amino acids. CDR3 residues: CASSPSGGGAYNEQFF. The CDR3 DNA reads as TGTGCCAGCAGCCCTTCTGGGGGTGGGGCCTACAATGAGCAGTTCTTC. Drawing the rest from reference TRBV9 and TRBJ2-1, the complete variable domain is DSGVTQTPKHLITATGQRVTLRCSPRSGDLSVYWYQQSLDQGLQFLIQYYNGEERAKGNILERFSAQQFPDLHSELNLSSLELGDSALYFCASSPSGGGAYNEQFFGPGTRLTVL.

V usage is TRBV28 and J usage is TRBJ2-5; TRBD1 matches at 7 bases. The CDR3 loop spans 15 amino acids. With V trimmed by 6 bases and J by 4 bases, 11 bases remained unmatched. Germline V CDR1 and CDR2: MDHEN, SYDVKM. The chain's CDR3 is CASRILTGVGETQYF. The CDR3 DNA is TGTGCCAGCAGAATCTTAACAGGGGTGGGAGAGACCCAGTACTTC.

The chain is built from TRBV5-4 and TRBJ2-7; D may be TRBD2 (5 bases). Deletions cut 3 bases from V and 3 bases from J, with 13 bases between. CDR3 size: 14 residues. CDR1 SGHNT and CDR2 YYREEE come from the germline V gene (reference sequence). CDR3 sequence: CASSSGKGSYEQYF. In DNA form, the CDR3 reads TGTGCCAGCAGCTCAGGCAAAGGGAGCTACGAGCAGTACTTC.

V usage is TRBV27 and J usage is TRBJ2-5, with a tentative D call TRBD1 (6 bases). Deletions cut 7 bases from V and 7 bases from J, with 22 bases between. Germline loops: CDR1 MNHEY, CDR2 SMNVEV (reference sequence). This CDR3 has 15 residues. This CDR3 reads CASKALRDNMGTQYF. The CDR3 region has the DNA TGTGCCAGCAAGGCCCTCCGGGACAACATGGGGACCCAGTACTTC.

The chain couples TRBV6-5 to TRBJ2-7; 7 nucleotides match TRBD2. V was pared by 6 bases and J by 9 bases, with 8 bases of the junction left unmatched. Germline lookup yields CDR1 MNHEY and CDR2 SVGAGI. The CDR3 loop spans 12 amino acids. The CDR3 loop is CASRFSGGTQYV. The CDR3, as DNA: TGTGCCAGCAGGTTCTCGGGGGGAACGCAGTACGTC.

CDR3 coding DNA: TGTGCCTGGAGTGTACCCAGTCAAGAGACCCAGTACTTC. The encoded protein is CAWSVPSQETQYF. V usage is TRBV30 and J usage is TRBJ2-5; D uncertain. The V end was cut by 0 bases, the J end by 2 bases, with 7 bases between. The CDR3 spans 13 residues. Germline CDR1 reads GTSNPN; CDR2 reads SVGIG (reference sequence).

The V call is TRBV10-1, the J call TRBJ2-1; 7 nucleotides line up with TRBD1. The CDR3 is 15 amino acids. The V gene's germline CDR1 is WNHNN and CDR2 SYGVQD (reference sequence). V was clipped by 2 bases and J by 8 bases; unmatched bases: 9. Here the CDR3 reads CASSEVRQGRDEQFF. The CDR3 DNA follows: TGCGCCAGCAGTGAGGTCCGACAGGGTCGCGATGAGCAGTTCTTC.

The chain has TRBV21-1 and TRBJ1-5; TRBD1, the table's D call, was not compared with the DNA. TRBV21-1 is a recognized pseudogene. This CDR3 is 14 amino acids long. The CDR3 loop is CASTRTGEDQPQHF. For the CDR3, the DNA is TGTGCCAGCACCCGGACAGGGGAGGATCAGCCCCAGCATTTT.

The rearrangement uses TRBV5-1 and TRBJ2-2, with TRBD2 matching over 8 bases. CDR1 is SGHRS and CDR2 is YFSETQ in the germline V gene. With V trimmed by 0 bases and J by 7 bases, 2 bases remained unmatched. The length of the CDR3 is 14 residues. CDR3 residues: CASSLGLAGGELFF. DNA for the CDR3: TGCGCCAGCAGCTTGGGGCTAGCGGGCGGGGAGCTGTTTTTT.

The J gene is TRBJ1-6, the V gene TRBV15; TRBD1 aligns across 7 bases. V lost 3 bases, J lost 9 bases, and 5 bases stayed unmatched. The germline gives CDR1 LNHNV, CDR2 YYDKDF (reference sequence). This CDR3 region has 14 residues. The CDR3 region is CATSSRQGTSPLHF. Here the CDR3 DNA reads TGTGCCACCAGCAGCAGACAGGGAACTTCACCCCTCCACTTT. Full variable domain (rest looked up from reference TRBV15 and TRBJ1-6): DAMVIQNPRYQVTQFGKPVTLSCSQTLNHNVMYWYQQKSSQAPKLLFHYYDKDFNNEADTPDNFQSRRPNTSFCFLDIRSPGLGDTAMYLCATSSRQGTSPLHFGNGTRLTVT.

The chain has TRBV9 and TRBJ2-2; maybe TRBD1 (5 bases). Germline V gives CDR1 SGDLS, CDR2 YYNGEE. Trimming left V 0 bases short and J 7 bases short, with 7 bases between. This CDR3 is built from 13 residues. CDR3 loop: CASSVARDGELFF. Written as DNA, the CDR3 is TGTGCCAGCAGCGTAGCCAGGGACGGGGAGCTGTTTTTT.

The gene calls are TRBV5-1 and TRBJ2-7; TRBD2 matches 8 bases. V lost 0 bases, J lost 0 bases, and 5 bases stayed unmatched. The CDR3 has 16 amino acids. Germline CDR1 reads SGHRS; CDR2 reads YFSETQ. The CDR3, as DNA: TGCGCCAGCAGCTTGGGCCTAGCGGGTAGCTCCTACGAGCAGTACTTC. It encodes CASSLGLAGSSYEQYF.

This clone was counted a few times. This rearrangement joins TRBV28 to TRBJ1-2; 8 nucleotides agree with TRBD1. Germline CDR1 is MDHEN and CDR2 is SYDVKM. The CDR3 is 15 residues long. Losses at the gene ends were 8 bases for V and 4 bases for J; bases not matched to a gene: 12. CDR3 sequence: CASSELDRVAYGYTF. CDR3 sequence (DNA): TGTGCCAGCTCCGAGTTGGACAGGGTGGCCTATGGCTACACCTTC.

J is TRBJ2-7 and V is TRBV25-1; no firm D call. The CDR3 runs to 14 residues. Per germline, CDR1 MGHDK and CDR2 SYGVNS. V lost 5 bases to trimming and J lost 1 base, with 12 bases between them. This chain's CDR3 is CASSSPAVSYEQYF. In DNA form, the CDR3 reads TGTGCCAGCAGTTCCCCGGCTGTTTCCTACGAGCAGTACTTC.

The chain couples TRBV5-1 to TRBJ1-3; weak D call: TRBD1 (5 bases). The length of the CDR3 is 13 residues. Trimming took 6 bases from V and 4 from J, leaving 11 bases between them. Per the germline V gene, CDR1 is SGHRS and CDR2 is YFSETQ. The CDR3 nucleotides are TGCGCCAGCACCGGGACCCCGGGAAACACCATATATTTT. Its protein is CASTGTPGNTIYF.

The CDR3 is CAWTTGQGNQPQHF. Written as DNA, the CDR3 is TGTGCCTGGACCACGGGACAGGGAAATCAGCCCCAGCATTTT. The chain combines TRBV30 with TRBJ1-5; 9 bases are shared with TRBD1. CDR1 and CDR2 (germline): GTSNPN, SVGIG (reference sequence). The CDR3 has 14 amino acids. V trimming: 4 bases; J trimming: 4 bases; junction bases outside the gene matches: 5.

The CDR3 nucleotides are TGTGCCAGCTCGACCGGGGGAAACACCATATATTTT. It is translated as CASSTGGNTIYF. The J gene is TRBJ1-3, the V gene TRBV18, with no clear D. Between the trimmed V and J ends, which lost 6 bases and 4 bases, there was a span of 7 bases. The CDR3 has 12 residues. CDR1 and CDR2 from the germline V gene are KGHSH and LQKENI.

Only one count was recorded for this clone. V and J are TRBV30 and TRBJ1-2; no definite D call. This CDR3 region has 15 residues. Germline values: CDR1 GTSNPN, CDR2 SVGIG (reference sequence). The V end was cut by 3 bases, the J end by 1 base, with 15 bases between. CDR3 in DNA: TGTGCCTGGAGCCTAGGAGGCGCCTATAACTATGGCTACACCTTC. It codes for CAWSLGGAYNYGYTF.